This TCR beta chain was captured in a study of T-cell reconstitution after alpha-beta-depleted transplantation in children. Study results and limitations: Recipient T cells and thymic progenitors that survived gave rise to the high TCRbeta diversity observed at day 60 in some patients. At one year after transplant, newly produced T cells mostly accounted for T-cell counts and diversity. Where alpha-beta T cells came from about two months after transplant was reportedly several hundred expanded graft clones.

V was shortened by 0 bases and J by 5 bases, with 12 bases between the two germline ends. Germline V lookup: CDR1 SGDLS, CDR2 YYNGEE. The CDR3 extends over 14 amino acids. Researchers prepared the TCRbeta library using unique molecular identifiers, the study reports. TCRdb fed the PCR reads into MiXCR, producing one record per CDR3 protein. This sample has fewer than 550,000 distinct CDR3 sequences, with around 10% found just once. To note about this clonotype: The antigen is not known.

V usage is TRBV9 and J usage is TRBJ2-7, with a tentative D call TRBD1 (6 bases). Sequencing was performed on PBMCs, mostly from graft donor cells, taken 180 days after TCRalphabeta/CD19-depleted stem cell transplant. The receptor was isolated from a female patient aged 2-15 years who had a stem cell transplant for aplastic anemia, so the T cells may come from the graft donor. CDR3 amino acids: CASSVGRQGHEQYF. DNA of the CDR3: TGTGCCAGCAGCGTAGGGAGGCAGGGGCACGAGCAGTACTTC.